The entry that follows covers one TCR beta chain sequence. Many counts were recorded for this clonotype. The antigen this receptor binds is unknown. No much larger clonotype is one base removed from it; base qualities were not supplied. The sample originates from a study of human T cells and chemical hapten exposure (dated by TCRdb to the early 2020s). Study-level background: For sensitization, 2% DPC in acetone was applied to a roughly 2 cm by roughly 2 cm area of upper inner arm skin. Libraries were pooled for sequencing, and per-sample TCR yields varied mainly because of small differences in library volumes within the pool. Patch tests used Finn chambers with 0.01% DPC on the upper back, scored after 6 days by International Contact Dermatitis Research Group standards. Throughout the roughly 25-week study period, patients were also given weekly therapeutic DPC doses on the scalp. Roughly 30 alopecia patients gave blood for TCR sequencing at one to four time points (pre-sensitization, 2, 6 and 24 weeks). Patient blood was sampled pre-sensitization (week 0) and at 2, 6 and about 24 weeks after DPC sensitization. Most of the patients in the cohort were female, and the cohort covered alopecia areata with under or over 50% scalp involvement, alopecia totalis and alopecia universalis. Peripheral blood TCR repertoire changes were tracked in vivo in alopecia patients during primary and secondary sensitization to the hapten diphenylcyclopropenone (DPC).

The sample's time point label, decoded: patch test 1, 2 weeks after DPC sensitization. According to the study, the label for this sample's treatment or condition signals: therapeutic diphenylcyclopropenone sensitization with weekly scalp DPC. At every patch-test visit, the blood draw took place before the patch test was put on. Patients were considered eligible if aged 18 to 70, diagnosed with alopecia and deemed suitable for DPC therapy, and patients were excluded if pregnant. Unfractionated whole blood was collected in Tempus Blood RNA tubes, and total RNA was extracted from that blood. Taken from the germline V gene, the CDR1 and CDR2 loops are WSHSY and SAAADI. The CDR3 holds 15 amino acids from the cysteine to the phenylalanine. Here the CDR3 DNA is all that survives: 45 bases in frame from base 1. Cut back by 6 bases and 0 bases, the V and J ends lie 13 bases apart. The study at large found these results: DPC sensitization did not change the number of TCRs with a frequency above 1 in 1000, and there was no evidence of changes in global repertoire structure. Significantly more large CDR3 similarity clusters were formed by expanded TCRs than by pre-sensitization or healthy control sets, consistent with antigen-driven responses. Repeated subsampling changed both the strength of the expansion versus patch-test correlation and the threshold at which the correlation became significant. Because all patients had alopecia, a presumed autoimmune disease, the immune response of the patients might differ from that of healthy individuals. The number of PT1 expanded TCRs positively correlated with patch test score, significant at thresholds 8, 16 and 32 but not 4.

The library came from RACE. Sequencing instrument: NextSeq 500. Library preparation attached unique molecular identifiers to individual cDNA molecules for quantitative, reproducible TCR counting. For every blood RNA sample, sequencing covered both the TCR alpha and TCR beta chains. Per the source publication's procedure: Samples had a median of around 92,000 TCRs, with a range from about 23,224 to 750,000. V, J and CDR3 annotation of the TCR reads was carried out using the Decombinator software suite. For PS versus PT1 abundance plots, all samples were subsampled to the same number of TCRs (28,000). Expanded TCRs were defined as absent before sensitization and observed at least eight times at the 2-week time point. TCRdb reran the public reads through fastp at Q25 and MiXCR, keeping productive beta chains. Merged by CDR3 protein, the rows form single entries marked with the most common genes and DNA. The V and J calls follow TCRdb's processing rather than the paper's. The table for this sample lists tens of thousands of distinct CDR3 sequences; 9.5% to 12% of them were counted only once. The top ten constitute about 4% of the sample.

The source of this sequence is a woman aged 45-60 years with alopecia areata. Some clones in this sample may be carry-over from other donors' samples. The chain employs TRBV10-2 and TRBJ2-3, with TRBD1 tentatively as D gene (6 bases match). Sample: whole blood, taken in connection with sensitization to the hapten diphenylcyclopropenone (DPC). The nucleotide sequence is given as TGCGCCAGCAGCGAACAGGGAGCGAGCACAGATACGCAGTATTTT. This sequence encodes CASSEQGASTDTQYF.